This T cell receptor (beta chain) was captured by sequencing in a study of blood T cells in healthy people across ages. A second about 6 to 12 cycle PCR used barcoded and J-beta primers. One entry per CDR3 protein, called by TCRdb with MiXCR from the 5' RACE reads. Here the sample spans hundreds of thousands of distinct CDR3 sequences, 25% being singletons. This CDR3 is 12 amino acids long. Between the trimmed V and J ends, which lost 10 bases and 1 base, there was a span of 10 bases. Germline V gene data show CDR1 as MNHNY and CDR2 as SVGAGI (reference sequence). Study-wide results and caveats: Diversity figures based on one million T cells were deemed too low. Getting older went along with TCR beta diversity per million T cells dropping roughly linearly. A strong correlation between TCR beta diversity and naive T cell percentage was seen.

This clonotype has a single count. Its antigen is unknown. The same data also went into a second study, on T cells of mothers and their children. Per that study: The authors found no persistent microchimeric T cell clones.

The chain carries TRBV6-6 and TRBJ1-1; no firm D call. Sequenced material: blood. The receptor's source is a boy aged 5-17 years in good health. This CDR3 is CATNDKNTEAFF. Here the CDR3 DNA reads TGTGCCACAAATGACAAGAACACTGAAGCTTTCTTT.